This T cell receptor beta chain stems from a study of T and B cells in COVID-19 patients. TRB was amplified from about 250-500 ng of blood genomic DNA. The ends lost 0 bases at V and 2 bases at J; junction bases unmatched: 5. This CDR3 region has 15 residues. Germline CDR1 and CDR2: DFQATT and SNEGSKA (reference sequence). Multiplex PCR with BIOMED2 TRB-A/B primer pools amplified TRB rearrangements. TCRdb redid the calling of the multiplex PCR reads with MiXCR, one entry per CDR3 protein. This sample has some 8,000 distinct CDR3 sequences; roughly 23% occur once, and the top ten carry around 6.4%. The V call is TRBV20-1, the J call TRBJ2-3, with TRBD2 matching 7 bases. The sample consisted of blood. The origin of this receptor is a human donor who had recovered from COVID-19. The CDR3 DNA follows: TGCAGTGCTAGAGATTCAGCGGGAATCACAGATACGCAGTATTTT. Translation gives CSARDSAGITDTQYF.